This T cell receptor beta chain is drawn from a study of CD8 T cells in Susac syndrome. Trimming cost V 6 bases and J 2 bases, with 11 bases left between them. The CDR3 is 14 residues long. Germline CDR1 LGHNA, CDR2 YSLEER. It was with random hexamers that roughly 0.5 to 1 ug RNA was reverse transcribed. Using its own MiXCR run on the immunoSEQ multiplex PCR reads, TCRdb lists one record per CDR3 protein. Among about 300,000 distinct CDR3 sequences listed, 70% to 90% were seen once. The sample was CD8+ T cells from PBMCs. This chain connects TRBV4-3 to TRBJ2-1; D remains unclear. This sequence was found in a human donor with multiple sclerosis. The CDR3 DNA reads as TGCGCCAGCAGTCGGAGAGTGCCCTACAATGAGCAGTTCTTC. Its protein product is CASSRRVPYNEQFF.